A selection of T cell receptor beta chains follows, all from one sample in a study of T cells after yellow fever vaccination. TCRdb called the 5' RACE reads again in MiXCR, with one record for every CDR3 protein. Of some 320,000 distinct CDR3 sequences in the sample, over 8.5% were seen once. Sequenced material: CD4+ T cells sorted from PBMCs, taken 45 days after the yellow fever booster vaccination. Source of these receptors: a man aged 18-30 years who received the YFV17D yellow fever vaccine. Both conserved end residues are part of each CDR3. Each record gives: clone size, V gene, J gene, D gene, CDR3 DNA, CDR3 protein. The D gene is left open where the match is weak. Clone size is not always given. Where it is, it says once, few, many or a class for expanded clones.

size: few
V: TRBV27
J: TRBJ2-7
D: NA
DNA: TGTGCCAGCAGTCCGGAGCGGGTCTCCATCTCCTACGAGCAGTACTTC
CDR3: CASSPERVSISYEQYF

size: few
V: TRBV6-5
J: TRBJ2-7
D: TRBD1
DNA: TGTGCCAGCAGCTGGGACAGGGGGAGAGACGAGCAGTACTTC
CDR3: CASSWDRGRDEQYF

size: NA
V: TRBV10-3
J: TRBJ2-7
D: NA
DNA: TGTGCCACCGGTCGGCCGGGCATTTACGAGCAGTACTTC
CDR3: CATGRPGIYEQYF

size: many
V: TRBV7-2
J: TRBJ2-5
D: NA
DNA: TGTGCCAGCAGCTTTGGGTACCAAGAGACCCAGTACTTC
CDR3: CASSFGYQETQYF

size: many
V: TRBV21-1
J: TRBJ1-1
D: NA
DNA: TGTGCCAGCGGACAGGGGGCTGAAGCTTTCTTT
CDR3: CASGQGAEAFF

size: NA
V: TRBV7-3
J: TRBJ2-3
D: NA
DNA: TGTGCCAGCAGCTCCCGACAACCGCGTAGCGGCACAGATACGCAGTATTTT
CDR3: CASSSRQPRSGTDTQYF

size: few
V: TRBV6-2/TRBV6-3
J: TRBJ2-3
D: NA
DNA: TGTGCCAGCAGTTACTCCACCCTGGGACTGGCAGGGCCTAGCACAGATACGCAGTATTTT
CDR3: CASSYSTLGLAGPSTDTQYF

size: NA
V: TRBV19
J: TRBJ2-5
D: NA
DNA: TGTGCCAGTAGTATATTCGGGACCGGCAGGACCCAGTACTTC
CDR3: CASSIFGTGRTQYF

size: many
V: TRBV5-1
J: TRBJ1-2
D: NA
DNA: TGCGCCAGCAGCCCGCGCGGCGACTATGGCTACACCTTC
CDR3: CASSPRGDYGYTF

size: many
V: TRBV12-3/TRBV12-4
J: TRBJ1-5
D: NA
DNA: TGTGCCAGTACGAGGGGAAGTCAGCCCCAGCATTTT
CDR3: CASTRGSQPQHF

size: few
V: TRBV4-3
J: TRBJ1-2
D: NA
DNA: TGCGCCAGCAGCCGTGGCAGGGAGCGCTACACCTTC
CDR3: CASSRGRERYTF

size: NA
V: TRBV6-1
J: TRBJ1-6
D: TRBD1
DNA: TGTGCCAGCAGGGGACAGCAAAATTCACCCCTCCACTTT
CDR3: CASRGQQNSPLHF

size: many
V: TRBV30
J: TRBJ2-2
D: NA
DNA: TGTGCCTGGAGTTCCCGGACAGCGAACACCGGGGAGCTGTTTTTT
CDR3: CAWSSRTANTGELFF

size: few
V: TRBV9
J: TRBJ2-2
D: NA
DNA: TGTGCCAGCAGTTACCATAAGAACACCGGGGAGCTGTTTTTT
CDR3: CASSYHKNTGELFF

size: NA
V: TRBV6-5
J: TRBJ2-1
D: TRBD2
DNA: TGTGCCAGCAGTTACGGACTAGCGGGGGGGCCCTACAATGAGCAGTTCTTC
CDR3: CASSYGLAGGPYNEQFF

size: many
V: TRBV7-9
J: TRBJ1-4
D: NA
DNA: TGTGCCAGCAGCTCCTGGGACGGATCAGAAAAACTGTTTTTT
CDR3: CASSSWDGSEKLFF

size: once
V: TRBV12-3/TRBV12-4
J: TRBJ1-5
D: NA
DNA: TGTGCCAGCAGTCAAACAGGGAAGGGGCAGCCCCAGCATTTT
CDR3: CASSQTGKGQPQHF

size: few
V: TRBV9
J: TRBJ1-3
D: NA
DNA: TGTGCCAGCGAGAGCAACTCTGGAAACACCATATATTTT
CDR3: CASESNSGNTIYF

size: few
V: TRBV28
J: TRBJ2-3
D: TRBD1
DNA: TGTGCCAGCAGAAAGGACAGGGATACGCAGTATTTT
CDR3: CASRKDRDTQYF

size: NA
V: TRBV18
J: TRBJ2-7
D: TRBD2
DNA: TGTGCCAGCTCACCTCGGGAGGCCTACCGCTACGAGCAGTACTTC
CDR3: CASSPREAYRYEQYF

size: few
V: TRBV4-2
J: TRBJ1-1
D: NA
DNA: TGTGCCAGCAGCCAAGACAGGGAGGACACTGAAGCTTTCTTT
CDR3: CASSQDREDTEAFF

size: few
V: TRBV20-1
J: TRBJ1-2
D: TRBD1
DNA: TGCAGTGCTAGAGTCCTCAGGGACAGCCTCTATGGCTACACCTTC
CDR3: CSARVLRDSLYGYTF

size: many
V: TRBV12-3/TRBV12-4
J: TRBJ1-2
D: NA
DNA: TGTGCCAGCACCATTACACAGGGCCTGGGCTACACCTTC
CDR3: CASTITQGLGYTF

size: many
V: TRBV2
J: TRBJ2-2
D: NA
DNA: TGTGCCAGCAGGGAACAGGCATACACCGGGGAGCTGTTTTTT
CDR3: CASREQAYTGELFF

size: medium-sized
V: TRBV5-1
J: TRBJ2-4
D: NA
DNA: TGCGCCAGCAGCTTGGCTTTTGAGAAGGCAGCCAAAAACATTCAGTACTTC
CDR3: CASSLAFEKAAKNIQYF

size: NA
V: TRBV10-3
J: TRBJ2-4
D: TRBD1
DNA: TGTGCCATCAGCCTTGGACAGGGCGGAATAATTCAGTACTTC
CDR3: CAISLGQGGIIQYF

size: NA
V: TRBV29-1
J: TRBJ1-5
D: NA
DNA: TGCAGCGTTGAAGAACAGGCAAATCAGCCCCAGCATTTT
CDR3: CSVEEQANQPQHF

size: NA
V: TRBV2
J: TRBJ1-1
D: NA
DNA: TGTGCCAGCAGTGAACAGCTGAACACTGAAGCTTTCTTT
CDR3: CASSEQLNTEAFF

size: NA
V: TRBV12-3/TRBV12-4
J: TRBJ2-2
D: TRBD1
DNA: TGTGCCAGCAGTTGGGACAGACCGAACACCGGGGAGCTGTTTTTT
CDR3: CASSWDRPNTGELFF

size: once
V: TRBV20-1
J: TRBJ2-7
D: NA
DNA: TGCAGTGCTAGAGTTAGGGGGGAAGGGCACGAGCAGTACTTC
CDR3: CSARVRGEGHEQYF

size: NA
V: TRBV29-1
J: TRBJ2-1
D: NA
DNA: TGCAGCGTTGATCGGGAGTCCTATGAGCAGTTCTTC
CDR3: CSVDRESYEQFF

size: many
V: TRBV4-3
J: TRBJ2-1
D: NA
DNA: TGCGCCAGCAGCCCGGCCGGTGGAGGAATCGGGGGAGACAATGAGCAGTTCTTC
CDR3: CASSPAGGGIGGDNEQFF

size: few
V: TRBV7-9
J: TRBJ2-5
D: NA
DNA: TGTGCCAGCAGCCCCTCTACTGTGAGGACCCAGTACTTC
CDR3: CASSPSTVRTQYF

size: NA
V: TRBV18
J: TRBJ1-1
D: NA
DNA: TGTGCCAGCTCACCAAGGCTAGAAGTCACTGAAGCTTTCTTT
CDR3: CASSPRLEVTEAFF

size: few
V: TRBV4-3
J: TRBJ2-1
D: TRBD2
DNA: TGCGCCAGCAGCCAAGAGTGGGCGGGGGGGCGTTACAATGAGCAGTTCTTC
CDR3: CASSQEWAGGRYNEQFF

size: NA
V: TRBV5-8
J: TRBJ1-4
D: NA
DNA: TGTGCCAGCAGCTTGGAACACGAAAAACTGTTTTTT
CDR3: CASSLEHEKLFF

size: few
V: TRBV4-2
J: TRBJ2-3
D: TRBD2
DNA: TGTGCCAGCAGCCAAGATCTCAGGGAGGGAGATACGCAGTATTTT
CDR3: CASSQDLREGDTQYF

size: many
V: TRBV20-1
J: TRBJ1-2
D: TRBD1
DNA: TGCAGTTCAACAGGGGAGTATGGCTACACCTTC
CDR3: CSSTGEYGYTF

size: few
V: TRBV6-5
J: TRBJ1-2
D: NA
DNA: TGTGCCAGCAGTAGGGCGGTGGGGAATGGCTACACCTTC
CDR3: CASSRAVGNGYTF

size: few
V: TRBV5-1
J: TRBJ1-4
D: TRBD1
DNA: TGCGCCAGCAGCTTGGTTGGGACAGAGGAAGAAAAACTGTTTTTT
CDR3: CASSLVGTEEEKLFF

size: few
V: TRBV20-1
J: TRBJ1-5
D: NA
DNA: TGCAGTGCTAGAGAATCGTCTGGCCATCAGCCCCAGCATTTT
CDR3: CSARESSGHQPQHF

size: NA
V: TRBV4-3
J: TRBJ1-2
D: TRBD1
DNA: TGCGCCAGCAGCCTGGACAGGGAGCACGGCTACACCTTC
CDR3: CASSLDREHGYTF

size: NA
V: TRBV28
J: TRBJ1-1
D: NA
DNA: TGTGCCAGCAGTGCAGGGGCCCCGAACACTGAAGCTTTCTTT
CDR3: CASSAGAPNTEAFF